This is a list of T cell receptor beta chains from one sample in a study of preoperative IRX-2 immunotherapy in early breast cancer. Sequenced by immunoSEQ multiplex PCR; TCRdb stores in-frame clones only, minus some. The profile shows 20,000 to 25,000 clones, around nine tenths of them singletons. The source was tumor tissue, collected after IRX-2 immunotherapy. Receptors originate from a human donor with breast cancer. Both conserved end residues are part of each CDR3. D genes are given only for firm matches. Clone size is not always given. Where it is, it says once, few, many or a class for expanded clones.

clone size: -; V gene: TRBV2; J gene: TRBJ2-7; D gene: TRBD2; CDR3 DNA: TGTGCCAGCACTAGCGGGACCTACGAGCAGTACTTC; CDR3 protein: CASTSGTYEQYF
clone size: -; V gene: TRBV2; J gene: TRBJ2-1; D gene: -; CDR3 DNA: TGTGCCAGCAGTGAAATACAGGGCCCCGCCAATGAGCAGTTCTTC; CDR3 protein: CASSEIQGPANEQFF
clone size: -; V gene: TRBV7-9; J gene: TRBJ1-3; D gene: -; CDR3 DNA: TGTGCCAGCAGCCGAGGGAGCTCTGGAAACACCATATATTTT; CDR3 protein: CASSRGSSGNTIYF
clone size: -; V gene: TRBV19; J gene: TRBJ1-3; D gene: -; CDR3 DNA: TGTGCCAGTAGTGGGGGTCGGTCTGGAAACACCATATATTTT; CDR3 protein: CASSGGRSGNTIYF
clone size: -; V gene: TRBV18; J gene: TRBJ1-1; D gene: -; CDR3 DNA: TGTGCCAGCTCACCGTCAACTGACAGTGAAGCTTTCTTT; CDR3 protein: CASSPSTDSEAFF
clone size: few; V gene: TRBV11-2; J gene: TRBJ2-1; D gene: -; CDR3 DNA: TGTGCCAGCAGCTTAGCCAATGAGCAGTTCTTC; CDR3 protein: CASSLANEQFF
clone size: -; V gene: TRBV14; J gene: TRBJ2-2; D gene: -; CDR3 DNA: TGTGCCAGCAGCCAAGCGAACACCGGGGAGCTGTTTTTT; CDR3 protein: CASSQANTGELFF
clone size: -; V gene: TRBV29-1; J gene: TRBJ2-1; D gene: TRBD2; CDR3 DNA: TGCAGCGTTGAAGGGGCGGGGGGCCGCAACAATGAGCAGTTCTTC; CDR3 protein: CSVEGAGGRNNEQFF
clone size: -; V gene: TRBV5-1; J gene: TRBJ1-5; D gene: -; CDR3 DNA: TGCGCCAGCAGCTTGGGGGGCCCGGGAAGTAATCAGCCCCAGCATTTT; CDR3 protein: CASSLGGPGSNQPQHF
clone size: -; V gene: TRBV6-4; J gene: TRBJ1-6; D gene: -; CDR3 DNA: TGTGCCAGCAGTGAGTTTTCGGGAAATTCACCCCTCCACTTT; CDR3 protein: CASSEFSGNSPLHF
clone size: -; V gene: TRBV5-8; J gene: TRBJ2-1; D gene: TRBD2; CDR3 DNA: TGTGCCAGCAGCCCCGGAGGGACTAGCGGGGGGGCATCCTACAATGAGCAGTTCTTC; CDR3 protein: CASSPGGTSGGASYNEQFF
clone size: -; V gene: TRBV6-1; J gene: TRBJ1-2; D gene: -; CDR3 DNA: TGTGCCAGCAGTGAGGCGGGGGTAGTCTATGGCTACACCTTC; CDR3 protein: CASSEAGVVYGYTF
clone size: -; V gene: TRBV10-3; J gene: TRBJ1-5; D gene: -; CDR3 DNA: TGTGCCATCAACCCCGGGGGCGCAGGACAGCCCCAGCATTTT; CDR3 protein: CAINPGGAGQPQHF